This section outlines one TCR beta chain sequence together with its context. Clones were read by immunoSEQ multiplex PCR, and TCRdb kept only the in-frame ones, dropping some. The data hold about 220,000 clones, with about 91% observed a single time. These data originate in a study of blood T cell repertoires in COVID-19. On the study more broadly: The origin of the acute and convalescent COVID-19 samples was the United States, Italy and Spain. The cDNA or gDNA used as material had been derived from T cells, B-cell-depleted T cells, or PBMCs.

Cohort allocation depended upon clinical history that participants reported. Trimming left V 0 bases short and J 2 bases short, with 8 bases between. CDR3 size: 13 residues. Germline-derived CDR1 and CDR2 are GTSNPN and SVGIG (reference sequence). V usage is TRBV30 and J usage is TRBJ2-7; D gene ambiguous. Material: PBMCs or T cells enriched from blood (not recorded which). This TCR was sampled from a woman between 45 and 65 years old with acute COVID-19. CDR3 residues: CAWSVQKPYEQYF. The DNA for the CDR3 is TGTGCCTGGAGTGTACAGAAGCCCTACGAGCAGTACTTC. The whole variable domain, filled in from reference TRBV30 and TRBJ2-7, reads SQTIHQWPATLVQPVGSPLSLECTVEGTSNPNLYWYRQAAGRGLQLLFYSVGIGQISSEVPQNLSASRPQDRQFILSSKKLLLSDSGFYLCAWSVQKPYEQYFGPGTRLTVT.